The 31 T cell receptor beta chains below all came from one sample that was sequenced in a study of control samples from healthy donors and cancer patients. Assay used: immunoSEQ multiplex PCR; TCRdb lists only in-frame clones, some missing. The sample lists 120,000 or so clones, about 86% occurring once. The sequencing input was blood. The receptors were gathered from a man aged 25-45 years in good health.

This chain joins TRBV4-2 and TRBJ2-7; D unclear. The CDR3 runs 12 residues. The germline V gene encodes CDR1 LGHNA and CDR2 YNFKEQ. V lost 0 bases to trimming and J lost 5 bases, with 5 bases between them. CDR3 sequence: CASSQDGHEQYF. In nucleotides, the CDR3 is TGTGCCAGCAGCCAAGATGGGCACGAGCAGTACTTC.

This sequence joins TRBV11-2 and TRBJ2-7; D not certain. The CDR3 consists of 14 residues. Trimming pared 5 bases from V and 5 bases from J, leaving 16 bases between. Looked up from germline, CDR1 is SGHAT and CDR2 is FQNNGV. CDR3 coding DNA: TGTGCCAGCAGCCCGCGCCCCGATCAGAACGAGCAGTACTTC. This encodes CASSPRPDQNEQYF.

This rearrangement joins TRBV6-5 to TRBJ2-7; tentatively, D is TRBD1 (6 bases). V lost 7 bases, J lost 2 bases, and 18 bases lay in between. CDR1 and CDR2 (germline): MNHEY, SVGAGI. CDR3 length: 15 residues. CDR3 amino acids: CASTYLPQGPYEQYV. In nucleotides, the CDR3 is TGTGCCAGCACCTATTTACCACAGGGACCCTACGAGCAGTACGTC.

CDR3 nucleotides: TGCGCCAGCAGTATGGTCAGGGGGAACGGGGAGCTGTTTTTT. Protein product: CASSMVRGNGELFF. The chain recombines TRBV10-1 with TRBJ2-2, with 7 bases identical to TRBD1. Unmatched junction bases numbered 7, after V lost 5 bases and J lost 7 bases. CDR1 is WNHNN and CDR2 is SYGVQD in the germline V gene (reference sequence). The CDR3 spans 14 residues.

V and J are TRBV12-3 or TRBV12-4 and TRBJ1-1, with D uncertain. Between the trimmed V and J ends, which lost 6 bases and 8 bases, there was a span of 10 bases. The CDR3 extends over 11 amino acids. CDR3 residues: CASSHPGEAFF. CDR3 nucleotide sequence: TGTGCCAGCAGCCACCCAGGCGAAGCTTTCTTT.

The chain carries TRBV5-1 and TRBJ1-4; possible D gene TRBD1, 6 bases. The CDR3 covers 15 residues. V was trimmed by 4 bases and J by 2 bases, leaving 12 bases between them. The germline gives CDR1 SGHRS, CDR2 YFSETQ. This chain's CDR3 is CASSRRGGTNEKLFF. CDR3 bases: TGCGCCAGCAGCCGTCGGGGGGGCACTAATGAAAAACTGTTTTTT.

V usage is TRBV13 and J usage is TRBJ1-4; tentatively, D is TRBD1 (5 bases). Germline V lookup: CDR1 PRHDT, CDR2 FYEKMQ (reference sequence). This CDR3 is 14 amino acids long. The V gene lost 4 bases and the J gene lost 3 bases, with 9 bases spanning the gap. The CDR3 is CASSSPGANEKLFF. The CDR3 nucleotides are TGTGCCAGCAGCTCTCCGGGGGCTAATGAAAAACTGTTTTTT.

This clone was counted a single time. The V gene is TRBV5-1, the J gene TRBJ2-7; D perhaps matches TRBD2 (5 bases). Germline-derived CDR1 and CDR2 are SGHRS and YFSETQ. CDR3 length equals 15 residues. The ends were cut back, 0 bases at V and 7 bases at J, with 17 bases in the middle. CDR3 DNA sequence: TGCGCCAGCAGCTTGGTTCTAGCCACCGTCCAAGAGCAGTACTTC. Its translation is CASSLVLATVQEQYF. Filled out from reference TRBV5-1 and TRBJ2-7, the complete variable domain reads KAGVTQTPRYLIKTRGQQVTLSCSPISGHRSVSWYQQTPGQGLQFLFEYFSETQRNKGNFPGRFSGRQFSNSRSEMNVSTLELGDSALYLCASSLVLATVQEQYFGPGTRLTVT.

The chain's CDR3 is CASSLNAGGQETQYF. CDR3 DNA: TGTGCCAGCAGCTTAAACGCGGGGGGGCAAGAGACCCAGTACTTC. V usage is TRBV7-2 and J usage is TRBJ2-5, with 9 positions matching TRBD2. The CDR3 has 15 amino acids. Germline trimming cut 2 bases from V and 2 bases from J; bases unmatched to any gene: 3. Germline V gene lookup returns CDR1 SGHTA and CDR2 FQGNSA. The full variable domain, rest sourced from reference TRBV7-2 and TRBJ2-5, is GAGVSQSPSNKVTEKGKDVELRCDPISGHTALYWYRQSLGQGLEFLIYFQGNSAPDKSGLPSDRFSAERTGGSVSTLTIQRTQQEDSAVYLCASSLNAGGQETQYFGPGTRLLVL.

In DNA, the CDR3 is TGCGCCAGCAGCGTACGGACAGGGGGCGATCAGCCCCAGCATTTT. Protein: CASSVRTGGDQPQHF. This rearrangement joins TRBV5-1 to TRBJ1-5; 11 bases map to TRBD1. The CDR3 runs to 15 residues. Looked up from germline, CDR1 is SGHRS and CDR2 is YFSETQ. The J segment lost 5 bases and the V segment lost 4 bases, leaving 5 bases of the junction unmatched.

The rearrangement uses TRBV7-9 and TRBJ1-1; 8 nucleotides line up with TRBD1. CDR1 is SEHNR, CDR2 FQNEAQ, per germline (reference sequence). With V trimmed by 4 bases and J by 4 bases, 5 bases remained unmatched. The CDR3 totals 14 residues. The chain's CDR3 is CASSSPGGFTEAFF. In DNA, the CDR3 is TGTGCCAGCAGCTCACCAGGGGGCTTCACTGAAGCTTTCTTT. The full variable domain, with the rest looked up from reference TRBV7-9 and TRBJ1-1, is DTGVSQNPRHKITKRGQNVTFRCDPISEHNRLYWYRQTLGQGPEFLTYFQNEAQLEKSRLLSDRFSAERPKGSFSTLEIQRTEQGDSAMYLCASSSPGGFTEAFFGQGTRLTVV.

The chain's CDR3 is CASSRDRATEAFF. CDR3 nucleotide sequence: TGTGCCAGCAGTCGGGACAGGGCCACTGAAGCTTTCTTT. The rearrangement uses TRBV28 and TRBJ1-1, with TRBD1 matching 9 bases. V lost 5 bases to trimming and J lost 4 bases; unmatched junction nucleotides: 2. The CDR3 sequence is 13 residues long. Germline CDR1 reads MDHEN; CDR2 reads SYDVKM.

The rearrangement links TRBV2 to TRBJ2-1; D is unresolved. The germline gives CDR1 SNHLY, CDR2 FYNNEI. With 6 bases removed from V and 14 bases from J, the gap between germline ends came to 17 bases. This CDR3 has 12 amino acids. CDR3 in DNA: TGTGCCAGCAGCGGAATGGGGTTATTGGAGTTCTTC. This translates into CASSGMGLLEFF.

This chain links TRBV5-4 with TRBJ2-5, with D possibly matching TRBD2 (6 bases). Germline CDR1 SGHNT, CDR2 YYREEE (reference sequence). Trimming removed 4 bases from V and 0 bases from J, with 7 bases in between. The CDR3 loop spans 13 amino acids. CDR3 amino acids: CASSRDYQETQYF. The CDR3 DNA is TGTGCCAGCAGCCGGGACTACCAAGAGACCCAGTACTTC. Drawing the rest from reference TRBV5-4 and TRBJ2-5, the complete variable domain is ETGVTQSPTHLIKTRGQQVTLRCSSQSGHNTVSWYQQALGQGPQFIFQYYREEENGRGNFPPRFSGLQFPNYSSELNVNALELDDSALYLCASSRDYQETQYFGPGTRLLVL.

Turning to this clone: The sample carries other DNA sequences with the same CDR3. The chain uses TRBV5-1 and TRBJ2-1; 10 nucleotides line up with TRBD2. V lost 3 bases to trimming and J lost 2 bases; unmatched junction nucleotides: 2. The CDR3 sequence is 15 residues long. Per germline, CDR1 SGHRS and CDR2 YFSETQ. This CDR3 reads CASSSSGGAYNEQFF. The CDR3 DNA sequence: TGCGCCAGCAGCTCGAGCGGGGGGGCCTACAATGAGCAGTTCTTC.

The chain has TRBV28 and TRBJ1-3; unclear D gene. Trimming removed 2 bases from V and 7 bases from J, with 3 bases in between. The CDR3 length is 11 residues. Germline CDR1 reads MDHEN; CDR2 reads SYDVKM. DNA for the CDR3: TGTGCCAGCAGTTTAGGGAACACCATATATTTT. It is translated as CASSLGNTIYF. The full variable domain, rest sourced from reference TRBV28 and TRBJ1-3, is DVKVTQSSRYLVKRTGEKVFLECVQDMDHENMFWYRQDPGLGLRLIYFSYDVKMKEKGDIPEGYSVSREKKERFSLILESASTNQTSMYLCASSLGNTIYFGEGSWLTVV.

The chain joins TRBV30 to TRBJ2-1; 11 bases are a match to TRBD2. This CDR3 comprises 17 residues. Losses at the gene ends were 3 bases for V and 7 bases for J; bases not matched to a gene: 14. Germline CDR1 is GTSNPN and CDR2 is SVGIG (reference sequence). The CDR3 reads CAWSLIITSGGPNEQFF. For the CDR3, the DNA is TGTGCCTGGAGCTTAATAATAACTAGCGGGGGCCCAAATGAGCAGTTCTTC.

The chain carries TRBV5-1 and TRBJ1-6; D is uncertain. Trimming removed 4 bases at V and 8 bases at J, with 22 bases between. CDR1 SGHRS and CDR2 YFSETQ come from the germline V gene. This CDR3 has 17 residues. CDR3 protein: CASSRNQDGNSYSPLHF. CDR3 nucleotides: TGCGCCAGCAGCCGAAACCAGGACGGCAATTCTTATTCACCCCTCCACTTT.

The V and J genes are TRBV28 and TRBJ1-6, with TRBD1 matching over 10 bases. V was pared by 2 bases and J by 9 bases, with 4 bases of the junction left unmatched. Germline V gene sequence: CDR1 MDHEN, CDR2 SYDVKM. The CDR3 is made up of 15 amino acids. In nucleotides, the CDR3 is TGTGCCAGCAGTTTAGGGGGACAGGGGAGTTCACCCCTCCACTTT. Its protein product is CASSLGGQGSSPLHF.

The chain employs TRBV21-1 and TRBJ2-5; the table gives TRBD2 as D, unverified against the DNA. TRBV21-1 has pseudogene status. This CDR3 region has 17 residues. The CDR3 loop is CASSKKGGGVRQETQYF. CDR3 sequence (DNA): TGTGCCAGCAGCAAAAAGGGGGGAGGGGTTCGGCAAGAGACCCAGTACTTC.

This chain connects TRBV27 to TRBJ1-2; D call uncertain. There are 13 residues in the CDR3. The germline V gene has CDR1 MNHEY and CDR2 SMNVEV (reference sequence). V gave up 3 bases and J gave up 5 bases, with 10 bases separating them. The CDR3, as DNA: TGTGCCAGCAGTTTCAACCCTCTTTATGGCTACACCTTC. Protein sequence: CASSFNPLYGYTF.

The chain uses TRBV6-4 and TRBJ1-2; D remains ambiguous. This CDR3 is built from 13 residues. The germline V gene has CDR1 MRHNA and CDR2 SNTAGT. The ends were cut back, 6 bases at V and 10 bases at J, with 18 bases in the middle. CDR3 residues: CASRATSEAPYTF. The CDR3 bases are TGTGCCAGCAGGGCCACTTCGGAAGCCCCCTACACCTTC.

The chain carries TRBV18 and TRBJ2-5; D is undetermined. V was shortened by 4 bases and J by 2 bases, with 5 bases between the two germline ends. The CDR3 covers 12 residues. Germline lookup yields CDR1 KGHSH and CDR2 LQKENI. The CDR3 sequence: CASSLTQETQYF. DNA for the CDR3: TGTGCCAGCTCACTCACTCAAGAGACCCAGTACTTC.

This chain uses TRBV7-2 with TRBJ2-7, with D tentatively TRBD1 (6 bases). The V end lost 5 bases, the J end lost 6 bases, and 20 bases lay between the germline ends. Germline CDR1 SGHTA, CDR2 FQGNSA. This CDR3 has 15 amino acids. Here the CDR3 reads CASSPPGAGSSEQYF. CDR3 in DNA: TGTGCCAGCAGCCCCCCAGGGGCTGGATCTTCCGAGCAGTACTTC.

The chain uses TRBV6-5 and TRBJ1-2; no reliable D call. The V gene lost 6 bases and the J gene lost 1 base, with 9 bases spanning the gap. The CDR3 extends over 13 amino acids. The germline V gene encodes CDR1 MNHEY and CDR2 SVGAGI. This CDR3 is CASSVTNNYGYTF. DNA for the CDR3: TGTGCCAGCAGCGTGACAAATAACTATGGCTACACCTTC.

This CDR3 is CASSSGTGPQETQYF. Here the CDR3 DNA reads TGCGCCAGCAGTTCCGGGACAGGGCCACAAGAGACCCAGTACTTC. The chain is built from TRBV5-1 and TRBJ2-5, with TRBD1 matching over 9 bases. Per the germline V gene, CDR1 is SGHRS and CDR2 is YFSETQ. The CDR3 runs to 15 residues. Losses at the gene ends were 5 bases for V and 2 bases for J; bases not matched to a gene: 7.

The V gene is TRBV6-2 or TRBV6-3, the J gene TRBJ1-2, with 7 bases fitting TRBD1. Germline loops: CDR1 MNHEY, CDR2 SVGEGT. The CDR3 extends over 16 amino acids. V lost 0 bases, J lost 4 bases, and 8 bases stayed unmatched. The CDR3, as DNA: TGTGCCAGCAGTTACTCGGGGGGACAGCCGAGCTATGGCTACACCTTC. Protein product: CASSYSGGQPSYGYTF.

The rearrangement joins TRBV5-1 to TRBJ1-1, with TRBD1 matching 8 bases. V trimming: 4 bases; J trimming: 8 bases; junction bases outside the gene matches: 7. The germline gives CDR1 SGHRS, CDR2 YFSETQ. This CDR3 has 13 residues. CDR3 nucleotides: TGCGCCAGCAGCGTGACAGGGGAGGCAGAAGCTTTCTTT. Its protein product is CASSVTGEAEAFF. The full variable domain, rest sourced from reference TRBV5-1 and TRBJ1-1, is KAGVTQTPRYLIKTRGQQVTLSCSPISGHRSVSWYQQTPGQGLQFLFEYFSETQRNKGNFPGRFSGRQFSNSRSEMNVSTLELGDSALYLCASSVTGEAEAFFGQGTRLTVV.

This rearrangement joins TRBV30 to TRBJ2-6; TRBD1 matches 8 bases. This CDR3 has 16 residues. From germline, CDR1 is GTSNPN and CDR2 SVGIG (reference sequence). V lost 2 bases and J lost 3; bases outside the gene matches: 6. The CDR3 here is CAWSSTGGHGANVLTF. DNA for the CDR3: TGTGCCTGGAGTTCTACAGGGGGTCATGGGGCCAACGTCCTGACTTTC.

The chain carries TRBV7-6 and TRBJ2-3; the D gene could be TRBD1 or TRBD2 (7 bases each). With 2 bases removed from V and 7 bases from J, the gap between germline ends came to 19 bases. CDR1 is SGHVS and CDR2 is FNYEAQ in the germline V gene. There are 16 residues in the CDR3. The CDR3: CASSLTQGGDRHTQYF. The CDR3 nucleotides read TGTGCCAGCAGCTTAACCCAGGGGGGGGACAGACATACGCAGTATTTT.

As regards this clone: A junction boundary mismatches the germline segment, possibly from a read error. The J gene is TRBJ2-4, the V gene TRBV6-1, with 7 bases matching TRBD1. CDR1 and CDR2 (germline): MNHNS, SASEGT. The CDR3 is 12 residues long. The CDR3 bases are TGTGCCAGCAGTGAGCAAGGACAGGCCGGGTGGTTC. It translates to CASSEQGQAGWF.